The 2 T cell receptor beta chains given below trace back to one sample, sequenced in a study of blood T cells in healthy people across ages. Sample-barcoded 5' priming and a J-beta primer mix drove a second PCR of roughly 7 to 11 cycles. TCRdb used MiXCR to reprocess the 5' RACE reads, holding one entry per CDR3 protein. Found here are about 1,400,000 distinct CDR3 sequences, around 39% of them singletons; the top ten hold roughly 7.9%. Sequenced input: blood. These receptors originate from a woman in her late teens or twenties in good health.

The chain carries TRBV9 and TRBJ1-2, with D possibly matching TRBD1 (5 bases). Germline V gene sequence: CDR1 SGDLS, CDR2 YYNGEE. The V end was cut by 0 bases, the J end by 8 bases, with 14 bases between. This CDR3 has 14 residues. The CDR3: CASSVDTRGGGYTF. In DNA, the CDR3 is TGTGCCAGCAGCGTAGATACGCGGGGCGGGGGCTACACCTTC. Full variable domain (outside the CDR3, taken from reference TRBV9 and TRBJ1-2): DSGVTQTPKHLITATGQRVTLRCSPRSGDLSVYWYQQSLDQGLQFLIQYYNGEERAKGNILERFSAQQFPDLHSELNLSSLELGDSALYFCASSVDTRGGGYTFGSGTRLTVV.

The V call is TRBV7-2, the J call TRBJ2-7; D may match TRBD1 or TRBD2 (5 bases each). CDR1 is SGHTA, CDR2 FQGNSA, per germline. V was clipped by 4 bases and J by 3 bases, with 16 bases between them. The CDR3 is made up of 15 amino acids. The CDR3 spells CASSSNPGRSYEQYF. The CDR3 bases are TGTGCCAGCAGCTCCAACCCGGGACGGAGCTACGAGCAGTACTTC.